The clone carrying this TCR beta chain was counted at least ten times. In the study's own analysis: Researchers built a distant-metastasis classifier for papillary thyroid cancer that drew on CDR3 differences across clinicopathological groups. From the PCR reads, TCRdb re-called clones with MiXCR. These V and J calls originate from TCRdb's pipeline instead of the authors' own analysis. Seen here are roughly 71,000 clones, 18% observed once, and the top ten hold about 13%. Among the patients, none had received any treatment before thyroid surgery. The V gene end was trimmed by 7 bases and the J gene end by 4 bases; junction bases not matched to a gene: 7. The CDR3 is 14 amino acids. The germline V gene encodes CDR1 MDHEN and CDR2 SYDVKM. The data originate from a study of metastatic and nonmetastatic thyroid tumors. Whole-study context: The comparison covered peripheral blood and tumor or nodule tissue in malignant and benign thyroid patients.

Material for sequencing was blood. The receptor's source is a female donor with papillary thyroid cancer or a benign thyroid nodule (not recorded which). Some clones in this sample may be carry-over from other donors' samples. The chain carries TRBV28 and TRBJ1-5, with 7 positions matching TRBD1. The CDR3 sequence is CASNFRDRNQPQHF. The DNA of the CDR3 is TGTGCCAGCAACTTCCGGGACAGAAATCAGCCCCAGCATTTT.